A single sample is the source of the 15 T cell receptor beta chains below, sequenced in a study of CD8 T cells in Susac syndrome. RNA was extracted with the RNeasy kit, and a quantity of roughly 0.45 to 1 ug was reverse transcribed using random hexamers. MiXCR, run by TCRdb on the immunoSEQ multiplex PCR reads, gives a single entry per CDR3 protein. The repertoire includes roughly 130,000 distinct CDR3 sequences, approximately 94% of them detected once, and around 0.12% sits in the top ten. The sequenced sample consisted of CD4+ T cells from PBMCs. The receptors stem from a human donor with multiple sclerosis.

The chain couples TRBV18 to TRBJ1-1; 8 bases fit TRBD1. The CDR3 is made up of 14 amino acids. Germline-derived CDR1 and CDR2 are KGHSH and LQKENI. The V gene end was trimmed by 6 bases and the J gene end by 3 bases; junction bases not matched to a gene: 6. The CDR3 is CASSHGQGYTEAFF. The CDR3 DNA follows: TGTGCCAGCTCGCATGGACAGGGCTACACTGAAGCTTTCTTT.

The chain joins TRBV6-1 to TRBJ1-4, with D possibly being TRBD1 (5 bases). Trimming shortened V by 6 bases and J by 2 bases, and 16 bases separated the two germline ends. CDR1 is MNHNS and CDR2 is SASEGT in the germline V gene. The CDR3 has 16 amino acids. The CDR3 loop is CASSQDTGRTNEKLFF. The CDR3 DNA reads as TGTGCCAGCAGCCAGGACACCGGGAGGACTAATGAAAAACTGTTTTTT.

The V call is TRBV4-2, the J call TRBJ2-7; either TRBD1 or TRBD2 may fit D (5 bases each). The germline CDR1 and CDR2 sequences are LGHNA and YNFKEQ. The CDR3 consists of 14 residues. V lost 4 bases to trimming and J lost 4 bases, with 14 bases between them. CDR3 sequence: CASSLRDVGYEQYF. In nucleotides, the CDR3 is TGTGCCAGCAGCCTCCGGGACGTAGGTTACGAGCAGTACTTC.

CDR3 in amino acids: CASSLEMAGKEQYF. In nucleotides, the CDR3 is TGTGCCAGCAGCTTAGAAATGGCAGGGAAAGAGCAGTACTTC. The rearrangement uses TRBV7-9 and TRBJ2-7; possible D gene TRBD1, 5 bases. The CDR3 is made up of 14 amino acids. Trimming shortened V by 1 base and J by 7 bases, and 14 bases separated the two germline ends. In germline, CDR1 is SEHNR, CDR2 FQNEAQ (reference sequence).

The V gene is TRBV7-9, the J gene TRBJ2-2, with 9 bases lining up with TRBD1. J was trimmed by 3 bases and V by 5 bases; bases with no gene match: 7. Germline CDR1 is SEHNR and CDR2 is FQNEAQ (reference sequence). The CDR3 is 16 amino acids. CDR3 sequence: CASSPPGQGDTGELFF. CDR3 sequence (DNA): TGTGCCAGCAGCCCACCGGGACAGGGTGACACCGGGGAGCTGTTTTTT.

This clonotype was counted a few times. Mismatch with germline at one junction end may stem from a read error. This rearrangement joins TRBV4-2 to TRBJ2-1, with D uncertain. The V gene's germline CDR1 is LGHNA and CDR2 YNFKEQ. This CDR3 has 11 amino acids. The CDR3 reads CASSQGRGLTF. The CDR3 nucleotides read TGTGCCAGCAGCCAAGGCCGAGGCCTAACCTTC.

This chain connects TRBV19 to TRBJ1-1, with D uncertain. CDR1 and CDR2 from the germline V gene are LNHDA and SQIVND (reference sequence). The CDR3 is 17 residues long. Trimming took 0 bases from V and 4 from J, leaving 18 bases between them. The CDR3 nucleotides are TGTGCCAGTAGTATAGACCTCTATCGAGGACGTATCACTGAAGCTTTCTTT. Its translation: CASSIDLYRGRITEAFF.

The rearrangement links TRBV11-2 to TRBJ2-3; D is perhaps TRBD2 (6 bases). Trimming took 6 bases from V and 5 from J, leaving 18 bases between them. Germline CDR1 and CDR2: SGHAT and FQNNGV. The CDR3 extends over 15 amino acids. This CDR3 reads CASRPGDGGKDTQYF. CDR3 DNA sequence: TGTGCCAGCAGGCCCGGAGATGGGGGGAAAGATACGCAGTATTTT.

With regard to this clonotype: One junction end does not reproduce the germline sequence, and a read error may be involved. V is TRBV30 and J is TRBJ1-1, with D hard to call. Germline lookup yields CDR1 GTSNPN and CDR2 SVGIG (reference sequence). The length of the CDR3 is 15 residues. Here the CDR3 DNA reads TGTGCCTGGAGGGGGAAGACGGGTTATAACACTGAAGCTTTTTTT. This encodes CAWRGKTGYNTEAFF.

This chain links TRBV2 with TRBJ2-1; tentatively, D is TRBD2 (5 bases). Looked up from germline, CDR1 is SNHLY and CDR2 is FYNNEI. Trimming removed 7 bases from V and 6 bases from J, with 16 bases in between. CDR3 length equals 14 residues. The CDR3 DNA follows: TGTGCCAGCATGGGGAGCGGAGTGGCCAATGAGCAGTTCTTC. It translates to CASMGSGVANEQFF.

The genes are TRBV19 and TRBJ1-2; 9 nucleotides line up with TRBD1. Germline-derived CDR1 and CDR2 are LNHDA and SQIVND (reference sequence). The CDR3 totals 14 residues. V lost 8 bases, J lost 3 bases, and 7 bases stayed unmatched. CDR3 protein: CASSLDRGDYGYTF. CDR3 sequence (DNA): TGTGCCAGTTCCTTGGACAGGGGCGACTATGGCTACACCTTC.

The gene calls are TRBV30 and TRBJ1-2, with a weak D call TRBD1 (5 bases). Trimming took 2 bases from V and 8 from J, leaving 9 bases between them. Germline V gene sequence: CDR1 GTSNPN, CDR2 SVGIG (reference sequence). The length of the CDR3 is 11 residues. For the CDR3, the DNA is TGTGCCTGGAGTCAGGGTACCGGCTACACCTTC. This sequence encodes CAWSQGTGYTF.

The gene calls are TRBV6-1 and TRBJ2-5; D gene unclear. The CDR3 runs 12 residues. Germline V lookup: CDR1 MNHNS, CDR2 SASEGT. Trimming pared 2 bases from V and 5 bases from J, leaving 6 bases between. The CDR3 region is CASSERRETQYF. The CDR3 nucleotides are TGTGCCAGCAGTGAACGGCGGGAGACCCAGTACTTC.

The chain uses TRBV27 and TRBJ1-2; possible D gene TRBD1, 5 bases. The V and J ends lost 4 bases and 6 bases respectively, with 15 bases between them. The CDR3 is 14 residues long. Germline V gives CDR1 MNHEY, CDR2 SMNVEV (reference sequence). The CDR3 spells CASSSNQGADGYTF. As DNA, the CDR3 is TGTGCCAGCAGTTCCAACCAGGGCGCCGATGGCTACACCTTC.

This rearrangement joins TRBV28 to TRBJ1-2; D is uncertain. The CDR3 is 13 amino acids. The germline V and J ends were trimmed by 5 bases and 1 base, with 8 bases remaining between them. The germline V gene encodes CDR1 MDHEN and CDR2 SYDVKM. CDR3 residues: CASSPRFNYGYTF. In nucleotides, the CDR3 is TGTGCCAGCAGTCCCCGGTTTAACTATGGCTACACCTTC.